This T cell receptor beta chain was documented in a study of blood T cell repertoires in COVID-19. Original data processing: How many nucleated cells were present was estimated from reference gene primer amplification. The protocol was immunoSEQ multiplex PCR, while the TCRdb copy is restricted to in-frame clones and leaves out a portion. V and J calls and clone size follow that table, whereas D and trimming were derived from the DNA. Among about 150,000 clones listed, around 80% were seen once. Enrollees, about 18 to 90 years old, lived in 25 or so US areas. Cohort placement rested on clinical history that participants reported themselves. Two consecutive negative NP/OP PCR tests, clearance, or resolved symptoms defined Cohort 3 recovery. The CDR3 length is 13 residues. V dropped 8 bases and J dropped 5 bases, with 13 bases sitting between them. Germline CDR1 LGHDT, CDR2 YNNKEL (reference sequence).

The chain couples TRBV3-1 (or the pseudogene TRBV3-2) to TRBJ1-5, with no clear D. The sample was PBMCs or T cells enriched from blood (not recorded which). This TCR came from a man aged 45-60 years who had recovered from COVID-19. CDR3 DNA: TGTGCCAGCGGCCCATCAAACTATCAGCCCCAGCATTTT. Its translation: CASGPSNYQPQHF.